This passage covers 13 T cell receptor beta chains from one sample sequenced in a study of Tregs in tolerant kidney transplant recipients. Their recognized antigens are unknown. Data came from immunoSEQ multiplex PCR; TCRdb stores just in-frame clones and leaves some out. Among 16,000 or so clones listed, about two thirds were seen once. Material for sequencing was Tregs from blood cultured with allogeneic cells. The receptors were gathered from a human donor in good health.

This clone was counted between two and nine times. The V and J genes are TRBV15 and TRBJ1-4, with D hard to call. From germline, CDR1 is LNHNV and CDR2 YYDKDF (reference sequence). The CDR3 spans 14 residues. V was shortened by 0 bases and J by 8 bases, with 10 bases between the two germline ends. CDR3 sequence reads: CATSRDRRGEKLFF. The CDR3 region has the DNA TGTGCCACCAGCAGAGATCGCAGAGGGGAAAAACTGTTTTTT.

This clone was recorded a few times. This chain uses TRBV2 with TRBJ2-3; no reliable D call. The CDR3 is 14 amino acids. V lost 0 bases and J lost 2, with 6 bases in between. In germline, CDR1 is SNHLY, CDR2 FYNNEI. This chain's CDR3 is CASSEATNTDTQYF. Here the CDR3 DNA reads TGTGCCAGCAGTGAAGCTACCAACACAGATACGCAGTATTTT.

The J gene is TRBJ2-7, the V gene TRBV6-1; 12 bases are shared with TRBD2. In germline, CDR1 is MNHNS, CDR2 SASEGT. The CDR3 is made up of 15 amino acids. With V trimmed by 6 bases and J by 3 bases, 6 bases remained unmatched. CDR3: CASRELAGGGYEQYF. The CDR3 coding sequence is TGTGCCAGCAGGGAACTAGCGGGAGGTGGCTACGAGCAGTACTTC.

The gene calls are TRBV10-3 and TRBJ2-3, with 9 bases lining up with TRBD2. Germline V gene sequence: CDR1 ENHRY, CDR2 SYGVKD. This CDR3 has 14 amino acids. The trim removed 6 bases at V and 4 bases at J, leaving 5 bases unmatched. The DNA for the CDR3 is TGTGCCATCAGCAGGACTAGCGTGGCAGATACGCAGTATTTT. Its protein is CAISRTSVADTQYF.

The chain employs TRBV5-1 and TRBJ1-1; tentatively, D is TRBD1 (5 bases). Trimming pared 3 bases from V and 4 bases from J, leaving 22 bases between. Germline CDR1 reads SGHRS; CDR2 reads YFSETQ. There are 17 residues in the CDR3. CDR3 in amino acids: CASSSRGFRPGGTEAFF. CDR3 DNA sequence: TGCGCCAGCAGCTCAAGGGGCTTCAGGCCCGGGGGCACTGAAGCTTTCTTT. Filled out from reference TRBV5-1 and TRBJ1-1, the complete variable domain reads KAGVTQTPRYLIKTRGQQVTLSCSPISGHRSVSWYQQTPGQGLQFLFEYFSETQRNKGNFPGRFSGRQFSNSRSEMNVSTLELGDSALYLCASSSRGFRPGGTEAFFGQGTRLTVV.

The chain combines TRBV5-8 with TRBJ2-2; D ambiguous. The CDR3 is 16 residues long. The V gene lost 6 bases and the J gene lost 7 bases, with 22 bases spanning the gap. Germline values: CDR1 SGHTS, CDR2 YDEGEE. This CDR3 reads CASTPPPPGLLGELFF. In DNA, the CDR3 is TGTGCCAGCACCCCACCGCCCCCAGGTCTCCTCGGGGAGCTGTTTTTT.

The chain links TRBV19 to TRBJ2-7; 14 nucleotides agree with TRBD2. Trimming took 5 bases from V and 5 from J; bases not matched to a gene: 11. The CDR3 is made up of 17 amino acids. Per germline, CDR1 LNHDA and CDR2 SQIVND (reference sequence). CDR3 DNA sequence: TGTGCCAGTAGTGCGCGGACTAGCGGGGGGACCTTTCACGAGCAGTACTTC. It specifies CASSARTSGGTFHEQYF.

The V call is TRBV9, the J call TRBJ1-2, with 9 nucleotides matching TRBD1. The trim removed 4 bases at V and 1 base at J, leaving 8 bases unmatched. CDR3 size: 16 residues. The germline CDR1 and CDR2 sequences are SGDLS and YYNGEE. This CDR3 is CASSPTGQGHNYGYTF. In DNA, the CDR3 is TGTGCCAGCAGCCCGACGGGACAGGGCCATAACTATGGCTACACCTTC.

The rearrangement joins TRBV5-1 to TRBJ2-5, with 9 bases identical to TRBD2. The CDR3 contains 20 residues. The junction had 23 bases not matched to a gene; V was cut back by 2 bases and J by 6 bases. Germline V gene sequence: CDR1 SGHRS, CDR2 YFSETQ. The CDR3 is CASSFLSSLSASGGRKTQYF. Here the CDR3 DNA reads TGCGCCAGCAGCTTTCTCTCCTCGCTGTCGGCCAGCGGGGGGCGTAAGACCCAGTACTTC. Together with reference TRBV5-1 and TRBJ2-5, the CDR3 gives the full variable domain: KAGVTQTPRYLIKTRGQQVTLSCSPISGHRSVSWYQQTPGQGLQFLFEYFSETQRNKGNFPGRFSGRQFSNSRSEMNVSTLELGDSALYLCASSFLSSLSASGGRKTQYFGPGTRLLVL.

The gene calls are TRBV7-9 and TRBJ2-3; D is ambiguous. The germline gives CDR1 SEHNR, CDR2 FQNEAQ (reference sequence). V lost 3 bases and J lost 0, with 7 bases in between. The CDR3 consists of 14 residues. CDR3 residues: CASSFIQSTDTQYF. The CDR3 DNA reads as TGTGCCAGCAGCTTCATCCAGAGCACAGATACGCAGTATTTT.

The chain carries TRBV30 and TRBJ2-5; D possibly matches TRBD1 or TRBD2 (5 bases each). Deletions cut 5 bases from V and 12 bases from J, with 22 bases between. The CDR3 has 13 amino acids. Per the germline V gene, CDR1 is GTSNPN and CDR2 is SVGIG (reference sequence). CDR3 region: CAWGAERGPGEYF. CDR3 nucleotide sequence: TGTGCCTGGGGGGCGGAAAGAGGCCCCGGGGAGTACTTC.

This clone ranks as medium-sized. This chain uses TRBV6-1 with TRBJ1-6, with unresolved D. Trimming cost V 6 bases and J 7 bases, with 16 bases left between them. This CDR3 spans 15 amino acids. The germline V gene encodes CDR1 MNHNS and CDR2 SASEGT. This chain's CDR3 is CASRETNRVNSPLHF. The CDR3 DNA sequence: TGTGCCAGCAGAGAAACGAACCGGGTAAATTCACCCCTCCACTTT.

A word on this clone: This may be a read error: a much more frequent sequence differs by one nucleotide. J is TRBJ1-2 and V is TRBV18; D ambiguous. The CDR3 consists of 14 residues. Germline loops: CDR1 KGHSH, CDR2 LQKENI. CDR3 nucleotides: TGTGCCAACTCACCATCCGGAGAGTCTTATGGCTACACCTTC. Amino acid sequence: CANSPSGESYGYTF.